This is a list of T cell receptor beta chains from one sample in a study of T-cell reconstitution after alpha-beta-depleted transplantation in children. Using its own MiXCR run on the PCR reads, TCRdb lists one record per CDR3 protein. The sample holds tens of thousands of distinct CDR3 sequences; around 9% are singletons and the top ten take roughly 28%. This specimen was PBMCs, mostly from graft donor cells, taken 60 days after TCRalphabeta/CD19-depleted stem cell transplant. The receptors originated from a male patient between 2 and 10 years old who had a stem cell transplant for chronic granulomatous disease, so the T cells may come from the graft donor. The CDR3 runs from the conserved cysteine through the conserved F or W. D genes are given only for firm matches. Where a row states a size, it is once, few, many or the class of an expanded clone; other rows omit it.

TRBV10-2	TRBD2	-	TRBJ2-1	TGCGCCAGCTATATTCCGGGACTAGCGGGAAAGTACAATGAGCAGTTCTTC	CASYIPGLAGKYNEQFF
TRBV20-1	TRBD2	few	TRBJ2-7	TGCAGTGCTAGTGGAGGCGGGAGCTACGAGCAGTACTTC	CSASGGGSYEQYF
TRBV15	TRBD2	many	TRBJ2-7	TGTGCCACCAGCAGAGGGTTAGCGGGAACTTCCTACGAGCAGTACTTC	CATSRGLAGTSYEQYF
TRBV5-1	TRBD2	many	TRBJ2-5	TGCGCCAACCTAGCGGCCCAAGAGACCCAGTACTTC	CANLAAQETQYF
TRBV7-2	TRBD1	many	TRBJ2-7	TGTGCCAGCAGCTTGGACAGGGGTGGCGAGCAGTACTTC	CASSLDRGGEQYF
TRBV25-1	TRBD1	few	TRBJ2-7	TGTGCCAGCAGTGCCCCCGGGACAGGGGGCGGTGAGCAGTACTTC	CASSAPGTGGGEQYF
TRBV7-9	TRBD2	many	TRBJ2-5	TGTGCCAGCAACTCCTCCCCCGGGATCCCCGGGGGGGAGACCCAGTACTTC	CASNSSPGIPGGETQYF
TRBV11-2	TRBD2	many	TRBJ2-2	TGTGCCAGCAGCTCACCTCTCCGACTAGCGGGAGTTCGGACCGGGGAGCTGTTTTTT	CASSSPLRLAGVRTGELFF
TRBV28	TRBD2	many	TRBJ2-7	TGTGCCAGCAGTTTGGGGCGGGAGGTCTACGAGCAGTACTTC	CASSLGREVYEQYF
TRBV27	TRBD2	many	TRBJ2-1	TGTGCCAGCAGTTGGACTAGCGGCAATGAGCAGTTCTTC	CASSWTSGNEQFF
TRBV5-1	TRBD2	many	TRBJ2-7	TGCGCCAGCAGTTCGACTAGCGGGAGGTTACACGAGCAGTACTTC	CASSSTSGRLHEQYF
TRBV18	TRBD1	-	TRBJ1-1	TGTGCCAGCTCACCACTCCCGGGACAGACCAACACTGAAGCTTTCTTT	CASSPLPGQTNTEAFF
TRBV21-1	-	many	TRBJ2-2	TGTGCCAGCAGGATCCGGGGTCCTCCCTTTCGAAACACCGGGGAGCTGTTTTTT	CASRIRGPPFRNTGELFF
TRBV12-3/TRBV12-4	TRBD1	many	TRBJ1-1	TGTGCCAGCAGTCCGACAGGGACTGAAGCTTTCTTT	CASSPTGTEAFF
TRBV20-1	TRBD2	few	TRBJ2-5	TGCAGTGCTAGAGATATGCGGGGGGCAGAAGAGACCCAGTACTTC	CSARDMRGAEETQYF
TRBV6-5	-	many	TRBJ2-5	TGTGCCAGCAGTTACTCGAGAGGCGGGGAGACCCAGTACTTC	CASSYSRGGETQYF
TRBV20-1	TRBD1	many	TRBJ1-5	TGCAGTGCTAGGCGGGGACAGGGAAGCAATCAGCCCCAGCATTTT	CSARRGQGSNQPQHF
TRBV6-5	TRBD1	many	TRBJ2-6	TGTGCCAGCAGGACAGGGGGTAGTGGGGCCAACGTCCTGACTTTC	CASRTGGSGANVLTF
TRBV6-1	-	many	TRBJ2-7	TGTGCCAGCAGTCCCCGGGACCGGTACGAGCAGTACTTC	CASSPRDRYEQYF
TRBV12-2	-	many	TRBJ2-1	TGTGCAAGTCGCTTAGCGGACAGGGGTAACTACAATGAGCAGTTCTTC	CASRLADRGNYNEQFF
TRBV10-2	-	-	TRBJ1-6	TGCGCCAGCAGTGAGGGGGAAGCGGCACCCCTCCACTTT	CASSEGEAAPLHF
TRBV5-4	TRBD2	many	TRBJ2-1	TGTGCCAGCAGCTTCCTTAGCGGGAGTGCCTACAATGAGCAGTTCTTC	CASSFLSGSAYNEQFF
TRBV7-9	-	many	TRBJ1-1	TGTGCCAGCAGCCACAGGGAGGAGGGCACTGAAGCTTTCTTT	CASSHREEGTEAFF
TRBV27	-	few	TRBJ1-2	TGTGCCAGCAGTCCCCACCCGACAGTCCATAACTATGGCTACACCTTC	CASSPHPTVHNYGYTF
TRBV7-3	-	many	TRBJ2-3	TGTGCCAGCAGCTTCAACAGAAGCACAGATACGCAGTATTTT	CASSFNRSTDTQYF
TRBV5-1	-	many	TRBJ2-2	TGCGCCAGCAGCTTGTCGGGGAACACCGGGGAGCTGTTTTTT	CASSLSGNTGELFF
TRBV5-1	TRBD1	many	TRBJ1-3	TGCGCCAGCAGAGAGGGCCCAGGGGGAGGAAACACCATATATTTT	CASREGPGGGNTIYF
TRBV7-3	-	many	TRBJ2-3	TGTGCCAGCAGCCAAATCGCGGTTTCCACAGATACGCAGTATTTT	CASSQIAVSTDTQYF
TRBV4-2	TRBD2	few	TRBJ2-2	TGTGCCAGCAGCTTCCGACTAGCGGGCAACACCGGGGAGCTGTTTTTT	CASSFRLAGNTGELFF
TRBV29-1	-	many	TRBJ2-3	TGCAGCGTTGAATATGGGGTGCGAGCAGATACGCAGTATTTT	CSVEYGVRADTQYF
TRBV3-1	TRBD2	many	TRBJ2-1	TGTGCCAGCAGCCAAGTGGGACTAGCAGGCAATGAGCAGTTCTTC	CASSQVGLAGNEQFF
TRBV2	-	few	TRBJ2-1	TGTGCCAGCAGTCCCTCTCGGGTCAATGAGCAGTTCTTC	CASSPSRVNEQFF
TRBV2	TRBD2	-	TRBJ2-1	TGTGCCAGCAGGTTATGGCGGGAGGGCAATGAGCAGTTCTTC	CASRLWREGNEQFF
TRBV20-1	-	many	TRBJ2-7	TGCAGTGCCAGAGTCAGCAGGGGTCCCTACGAGCAGTACTTC	CSARVSRGPYEQYF
TRBV13	-	-	TRBJ2-7	TGTGCCAGCAGCTCATTGTACTACGAGCAGTACTTC	CASSSLYYEQYF
TRBV5-1	-	-	TRBJ2-1	TGCGCCAGCAGCTTGGACCTGGCCAATGAGCAGTTCTTC	CASSLDLANEQFF
TRBV7-3	-	-	TRBJ2-2	TGTGCCAGCAGCTTTAGCATCACCGGGGAGCTGTTTTTT	CASSFSITGELFF
TRBV19	-	many	TRBJ1-1	TGTGCCAGTAGTATATCCGGACAGATCATGAACACTGAAGCTTTCTTT	CASSISGQIMNTEAFF
TRBV4-1	-	-	TRBJ1-6	TGCGCCAGCAGCCAAGCGGGTTTCTATAATTCACCCCTCCACTTT	CASSQAGFYNSPLHF
TRBV7-9	TRBD1	many	TRBJ2-7	TGTGCCAGCAGCTACCATACGGGACAGGGGGCGGCCGAGCAGTACTTC	CASSYHTGQGAAEQYF
TRBV7-9	TRBD1	many	TRBJ1-2	TGTGCCAGCAGCTTCGTGGACAGGGGGCGCGGCTACACCTTC	CASSFVDRGRGYTF
TRBV28	-	many	TRBJ2-7	TGTGCCAGCACCTTTTCTGGGATATACGAGCAGTACTTC	CASTFSGIYEQYF